This TCR beta chain was sequenced in a study of blood T cell repertoires in COVID-19. Across the study: Both acute and convalescent COVID-19 samples were obtained from the United States, Italy and Spain. T cells, B-cell-depleted T cells, or PBMCs supplied cDNA or gDNA.

Germline CDR1 KGHDR, CDR2 SFDVKD. This CDR3 has 14 residues. The V end lost 4 bases, the J end lost 6 bases, and 12 bases lay between the germline ends. In the original workflow: From reference gene primer amplification, estimates of nucleated cell counts were derived. Profiling relied on immunoSEQ multiplex PCR, and the TCRdb table lists in-frame clones only, not all of them. V, J and clone size derive from that table, while D and trimming were established from the DNA sequence. The table shows about 120,000 clones, with about 74% occurring only once. Sequences were obtained from peripheral blood. This sequence originates from a human donor in a cohort sampled during active COVID-19. This chain links TRBV24-1 with TRBJ1-5; perhaps TRBD1 as D (6 bases). Here the CDR3 DNA reads TGTGCCACCAGTGACACAGGGAGTCGTCAGCCCCAGCATTTT. Translating it yields CATSDTGSRQPQHF.